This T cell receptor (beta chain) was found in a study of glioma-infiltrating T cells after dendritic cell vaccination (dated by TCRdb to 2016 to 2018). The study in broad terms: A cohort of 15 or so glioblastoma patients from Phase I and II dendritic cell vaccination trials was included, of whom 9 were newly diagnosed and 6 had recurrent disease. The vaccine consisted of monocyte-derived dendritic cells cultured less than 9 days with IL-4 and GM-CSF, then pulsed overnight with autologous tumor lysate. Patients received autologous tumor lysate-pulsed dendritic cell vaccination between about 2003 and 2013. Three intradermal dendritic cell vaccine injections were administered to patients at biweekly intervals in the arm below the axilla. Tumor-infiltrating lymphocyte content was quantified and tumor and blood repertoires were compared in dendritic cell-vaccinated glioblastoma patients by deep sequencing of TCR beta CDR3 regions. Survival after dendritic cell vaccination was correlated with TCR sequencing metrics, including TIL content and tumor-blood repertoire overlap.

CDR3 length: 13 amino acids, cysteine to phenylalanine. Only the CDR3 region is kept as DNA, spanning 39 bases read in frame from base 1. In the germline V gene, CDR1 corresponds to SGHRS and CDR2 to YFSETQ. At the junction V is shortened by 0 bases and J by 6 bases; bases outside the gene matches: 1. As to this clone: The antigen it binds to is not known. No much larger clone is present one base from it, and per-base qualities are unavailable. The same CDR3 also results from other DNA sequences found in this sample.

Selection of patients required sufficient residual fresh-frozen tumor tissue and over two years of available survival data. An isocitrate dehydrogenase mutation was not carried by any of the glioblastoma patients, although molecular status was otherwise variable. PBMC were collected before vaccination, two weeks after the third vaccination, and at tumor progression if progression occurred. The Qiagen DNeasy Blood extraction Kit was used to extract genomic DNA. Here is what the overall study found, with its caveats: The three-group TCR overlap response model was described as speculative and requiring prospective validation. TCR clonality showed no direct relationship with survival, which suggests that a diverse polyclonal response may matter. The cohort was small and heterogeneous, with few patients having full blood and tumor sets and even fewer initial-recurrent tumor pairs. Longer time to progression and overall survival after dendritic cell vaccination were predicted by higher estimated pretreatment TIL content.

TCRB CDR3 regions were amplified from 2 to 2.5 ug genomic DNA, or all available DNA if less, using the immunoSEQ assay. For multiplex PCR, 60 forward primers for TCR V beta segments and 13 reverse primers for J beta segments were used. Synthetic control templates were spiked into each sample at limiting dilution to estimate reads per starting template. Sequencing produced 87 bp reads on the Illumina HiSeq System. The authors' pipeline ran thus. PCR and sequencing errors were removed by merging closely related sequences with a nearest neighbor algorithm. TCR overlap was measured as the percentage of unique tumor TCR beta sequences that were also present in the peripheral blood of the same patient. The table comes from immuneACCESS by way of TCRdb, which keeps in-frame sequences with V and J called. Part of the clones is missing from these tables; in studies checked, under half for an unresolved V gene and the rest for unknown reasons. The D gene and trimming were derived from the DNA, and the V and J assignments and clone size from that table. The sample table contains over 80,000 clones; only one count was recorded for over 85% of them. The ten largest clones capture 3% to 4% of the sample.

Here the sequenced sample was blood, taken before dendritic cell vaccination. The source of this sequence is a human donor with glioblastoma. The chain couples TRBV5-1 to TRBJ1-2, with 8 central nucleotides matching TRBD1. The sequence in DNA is TGCGCCAGCAGCTTGGGACAGGGGCATGGCTACACCTTC. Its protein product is CASSLGQGHGYTF.